This T cell receptor (beta chain) derives from a study of CD8 T cells in Susac syndrome. The study's findings and limits: CD8+ clonal expansion in Susac peaked in TEMRA cells and active patients. Susac-specific public clones numbered more than 15 in total CD8+ repertoires (and five in CD8+ TEMRA repertoires).

Reverse transcription of about 0.45 to 1 ug RNA used random hexamers. TCRdb redid the calling of the immunoSEQ multiplex PCR reads with MiXCR, one entry per CDR3 protein. The sample consists of over 100,000 distinct CDR3 sequences, around 94% of them appearing once. A word on this clonotype: Its target is not known.

TCR beta sequencing covered blood CD8+ and CD4+ T cells. TEMRA cells were FACS-enriched, and CD8+ and CD4+ T cells were isolated negatively. This CDR3 is built from 18 residues. CDR1 is SEHNR and CDR2 is FQNEAQ in the germline V gene (reference sequence). V was pared by 5 bases and J by 0 bases, with 21 bases between. Sequencing was carried out using CD8+ T cells from PBMCs. The origin of this receptor is a human donor with Susac syndrome. The gene calls are TRBV7-9 and TRBJ2-3; the D is unclear. CDR3 sequence reads: CASSPLQPTLRSTDTQYF. CDR3 DNA: TGTGCCAGCAGCCCATTGCAGCCCACGCTACGGAGCACAGATACGCAGTATTTT.